The 18 T cell receptor beta chains below all came from one sample that was sequenced in a study of blood T cell repertoires in COVID-19. Profiled with immunoSEQ multiplex PCR; TCRdb holds only in-frame clones, not every one. The table has around 70,000 clones, around 86% seen once. Sample: peripheral blood. The receptors originated from a woman aged 80 or over with active or convalescent COVID-19.

The gene calls are TRBV4-1 and TRBJ1-6; D call uncertain. Germline CDR1 reads MGHRA; CDR2 reads YSYEKL. This CDR3 contains 13 residues. Trimming left V 0 bases short and J 7 bases short, with 4 bases between. The CDR3 DNA follows: TGCGCCAGCAGCCAAGATCGGAATTCACCCCTCCACTTT. This codes for CASSQDRNSPLHF.

The chain links TRBV19 to TRBJ1-1; 7 nucleotides line up with TRBD1. The CDR3 spans 14 residues. The germline V gene has CDR1 LNHDA and CDR2 SQIVND (reference sequence). V gave up 5 bases and J gave up 4 bases; unmatched junction bases: 7. The CDR3 reads CASSLRQGRTEAFF. CDR3 sequence (DNA): TGTGCCAGTAGTCTGCGACAGGGCCGCACTGAAGCTTTCTTT.

The chain's CDR3 is CASSGWDRSYEQYF. CDR3 nucleotide sequence: TGTGCCAGTAGCGGCTGGGACAGGTCCTACGAGCAGTACTTC. This rearrangement joins TRBV19 to TRBJ2-7; TRBD1 matches 8 bases. The CDR3 runs 14 residues. Germline V gene lookup returns CDR1 LNHDA and CDR2 SQIVND (reference sequence). With 6 bases clipped from V and 1 base from J, the junction kept 5 bases outside the gene matches.

The chain has TRBV5-1 and TRBJ2-7; D is uncertain. The CDR3 consists of 13 residues. Germline V gene lookup returns CDR1 SGHRS and CDR2 YFSETQ. The V end was cut by 1 base, the J end by 0 bases, with 5 bases between. The CDR3: CASSLRFSYEQYF. The CDR3, as DNA: TGCGCCAGCAGCTTGCGGTTCTCCTACGAGCAGTACTTC.

The V call is TRBV7-2, the J call TRBJ1-5; 8 positions match TRBD1. In germline, CDR1 is SGHTA, CDR2 FQGNSA. V gave up 3 bases and J gave up 4 bases; unmatched junction bases: 5. CDR3 length: 15 amino acids. CDR3 loop: CASSFSGQANQPQHF. The CDR3 coding sequence is TGTGCCAGCAGCTTTTCGGGACAGGCTAATCAGCCCCAGCATTTT.

The rearrangement links TRBV18 to TRBJ2-3, with 8 bases that match TRBD1. CDR1 is KGHSH, CDR2 LQKENI, per germline. The CDR3 has 16 residues. V was clipped by 5 bases and J by 2 bases; unmatched bases: 9. The CDR3 region is CASSFAPDRDTDTQYF. DNA for the CDR3: TGTGCCAGCTCATTCGCCCCGGACAGGGACACAGATACGCAGTATTTT.

The rearrangement uses TRBV10-3 and TRBJ1-5, with D unresolved. The germline V and J ends were trimmed by 6 bases and 0 bases, with 6 bases remaining between them. In germline, CDR1 is ENHRY, CDR2 SYGVKD. The CDR3 is 13 residues long. The CDR3 loop reads CAISDISNQPQHF. The CDR3 DNA reads TGTGCCATCAGCGACATTAGCAATCAGCCCCAGCATTTT.

The genes are TRBV14 and TRBJ1-2, with 9 bases aligning to TRBD1. Trimming removed 4 bases from V and 1 base from J; junction bases left unmatched: 7. Germline CDR1 and CDR2: SGHDN and FVKESK. This CDR3 has 16 amino acids. CDR3 sequence (DNA): TGTGCCAGCAGCCCGATGGGACAGGGACTTAACTATGGCTACACCTTC. Residues: CASSPMGQGLNYGYTF.

The J gene is TRBJ1-2, the V gene TRBV6-1; weak D call: TRBD1 (5 bases). Germline assignment: CDR1 MNHNS and CDR2 SASEGT. V lost 2 bases to trimming and J lost 3 bases, with 13 bases between them. The CDR3 runs to 15 residues. The CDR3 DNA follows: TGTGCCAGCAGTGAAAGAGTCAGGGTGGACTATGGCTACACCTTC. Encoded protein: CASSERVRVDYGYTF.

This chain joins TRBV11-3 and TRBJ2-7, with TRBD1 as a possible D gene (5 bases). V was cut by 2 bases and J by 7 bases, with 9 bases left in between. Germline lookup yields CDR1 SGHNT and CDR2 YENEEA. The CDR3 spans 12 residues. CDR3 nucleotide sequence: TGTGCCAGCAGCTTAACAGGCCGTGAGCAGTACTTC. This encodes CASSLTGREQYF. Full variable domain (rest looked up from reference TRBV11-3 and TRBJ2-7): EAGVVQSPRYKIIEKKQPVAFWCNPISGHNTLYWYLQNLGQGPELLIRYENEEAVDDSQLPKDRFSAERLKGVDSTLKIQPAELGDSAVYLCASSLTGREQYFGPGTRLTVT.

This clone was observed once. Its ends do not fully match the called genes, so a read error is possible. The V call is TRBV9, the J call TRBJ2-2, with no clear D. Germline CDR1 SGDLS, CDR2 YYNGEE. The CDR3 length is 12 residues. CDR3 nucleotide sequence: TGTGCCAGCGGCGTTGAGCCCGGGGAGCTGTTTTTT. Translated: CASGVEPGELFF.

In this sample, this clone turned up a few times. This chain connects TRBV24-1 to TRBJ2-2; 9 nucleotides agree with TRBD1. The CDR3 is 17 residues long. V lost 3 bases, J lost 3 bases, and 7 bases stayed unmatched. Germline V gene sequence: CDR1 KGHDR, CDR2 SFDVKD. CDR3 amino acids: CATSDPGTGRDTGELFF. The CDR3 nucleotides read TGTGCCACCAGTGATCCGGGGACAGGGCGTGACACCGGGGAGCTGTTTTTT.

The chain combines TRBV24-1 with TRBJ2-1, with 7 bases fitting TRBD2. Trimming at V came to 4 bases and at J to 7 bases, leaving 9 bases not matched to a gene. CDR1 KGHDR and CDR2 SFDVKD come from the germline V gene. The CDR3 runs to 15 residues. The CDR3 DNA follows: TGTGCCACCAGTGACTGGACCTCAGCGGGGAATGAGCAGTTCTTC. Translating it yields CATSDWTSAGNEQFF.

The rearrangement links TRBV18 to TRBJ1-5; D is unresolved. This CDR3 comprises 14 residues. The germline V gene encodes CDR1 KGHSH and CDR2 LQKENI. The V gene lost 3 bases and the J gene lost 0 bases, with 6 bases spanning the gap. CDR3 region: CASSPEDSNQPQHF. Written as DNA, the CDR3 is TGTGCCAGCTCACCGGAGGATAGCAATCAGCCCCAGCATTTT.

The chain recombines TRBV5-1 with TRBJ2-5, with 10 bases matching TRBD1. The V segment lost 0 bases and the J segment 5 bases; nucleotides outside the gene matches: 7. The V gene's germline CDR1 is SGHRS and CDR2 YFSETQ. The CDR3 totals 16 residues. CDR3 DNA: TGCGCCAGCAGCTTGGTGGGACAGGGGAGATACGAGACCCAGTACTTC. This encodes CASSLVGQGRYETQYF.

This sequence joins TRBV21-1 and TRBJ2-1; the D call TRBD2 from the table was never checked on the DNA. TRBV21-1 is described as a pseudogene. CDR3 length: 15 residues. The DNA for the CDR3 is TGTGCCAGCAGCAAAGAAGAGCGGGGACACAATGAGCAGTTCTTC. It translates to CASSKEERGHNEQFF.

This clone has just a few counts. V and J are TRBV11-3 and TRBJ1-5; 8 bases line up with TRBD1. J gave up 4 bases and V 5 bases, and 4 bases lay outside the gene matches. This CDR3 region has 14 residues. CDR1 and CDR2 (germline): SGHNT, YENEEA. In nucleotides, the CDR3 is TGTGCCAGCAGCCCACAGGGGGTGAATCAGCCCCAGCATTTT. Its protein is CASSPQGVNQPQHF. Full variable domain (remainder filled in from reference TRBV11-3 and TRBJ1-5): EAGVVQSPRYKIIEKKQPVAFWCNPISGHNTLYWYLQNLGQGPELLIRYENEEAVDDSQLPKDRFSAERLKGVDSTLKIQPAELGDSAVYLCASSPQGVNQPQHFGDGTRLSIL.

The rearrangement links TRBV4-1 to TRBJ2-5; D is perhaps TRBD2 (5 bases). This CDR3 comprises 14 residues. Germline CDR1 is MGHRA and CDR2 is YSYEKL. The V gene lost 4 bases and the J gene lost 2 bases, with 11 bases spanning the gap. The CDR3 region is CASSPSRSQETQYF. The CDR3 DNA reads TGCGCCAGCAGCCCTAGCCGTTCTCAAGAGACCCAGTACTTC.